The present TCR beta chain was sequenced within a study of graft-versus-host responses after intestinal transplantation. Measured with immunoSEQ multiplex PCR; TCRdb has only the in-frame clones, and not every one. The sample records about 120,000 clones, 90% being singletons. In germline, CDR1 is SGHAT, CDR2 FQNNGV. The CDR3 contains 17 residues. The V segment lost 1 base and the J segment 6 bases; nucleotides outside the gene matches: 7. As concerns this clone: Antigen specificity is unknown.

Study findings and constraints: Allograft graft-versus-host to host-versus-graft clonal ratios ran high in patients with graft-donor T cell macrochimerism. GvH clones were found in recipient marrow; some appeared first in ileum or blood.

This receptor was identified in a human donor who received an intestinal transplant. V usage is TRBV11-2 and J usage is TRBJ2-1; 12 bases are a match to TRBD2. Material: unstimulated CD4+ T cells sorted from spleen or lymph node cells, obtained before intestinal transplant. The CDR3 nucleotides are TGTGCCAGCAGCTTAGTCCCTAGCGGGGGGGCCGCCAATGAGCAGTTCTTC. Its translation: CASSLVPSGGAANEQFF.